This T cell receptor (beta chain) was identified during a study of cytomegalovirus exposure and HLA in healthy donors. General study points: Researchers left out some V segments, among them TRBV6-2 and TRBV6-3, as indistinguishable. The majority of TCR sequences were rare, yet some public TCRs appeared in many donors.

Trimming cost V 5 bases and J 6 bases, with 11 bases left between them. The CDR3 consists of 13 residues. The V gene's germline CDR1 is SEHNR and CDR2 FQNEAQ (reference sequence). At collection, donors were nominally healthy, but unrecorded immune exposures were probable. The PCR had 60 Vbeta and 13 Jbeta primers. Measured with immunoSEQ multiplex PCR; TCRdb has only the in-frame clones, and not every one. Found here are roughly 130,000 clones, 88% of them singletons; the top ten hold roughly 0.5%. This clone was counted a single time. What it binds is not known. This sequence joins TRBV7-9 and TRBJ2-1; D possibly corresponds to TRBD2 (5 bases). The receptor comes from a woman aged 40 to 49 in good health and CMV-seronegative. The material sequenced was PBMCs. CDR3 in DNA: TGTGCCAGCAGCATTTTCGGGATCAATGAGCAGTTCTTC. It is translated as CASSIFGINEQFF.